The TCR beta chain described here comes from a study of blood T cell repertoires in COVID-19. For the study at large: From the United States, Italy and Spain came samples of acute and convalescent COVID-19. From T cells, B-cell-depleted T cells, or PBMCs came the material, which was cDNA or gDNA.

Original handling: Reference gene primer amplification yielded estimated nucleated cell counts. Sequencing was performed with immunoSEQ multiplex PCR; in TCRdb, only in-frame clones are kept and a portion is missing. The V and J calls and clone size were taken over from that table, and D and trimming were inferred from the DNA. The repertoire holds about 44,000 clones, with about 90% as singletons. The sequence derives from a middle-aged woman with acute or convalescent COVID-19. Sequencing was performed on peripheral blood.

CDR3 residues: CASSQYNEQFF. As DNA, the CDR3 is TGCGCCAGCAGCCAGTATAATGAGCAGTTCTTC. V usage is TRBV4-1 and J usage is TRBJ2-1, with D uncertain. Trimming shortened V by 3 bases and J by 7 bases, and 4 bases separated the two germline ends. The CDR3 runs to 11 residues. The germline V gene has CDR1 MGHRA and CDR2 YSYEKL.